A single sample is the source of the 5 T cell receptor beta chains below, sequenced in a study of radiotherapy plus CTLA-4 blockade in lung cancer. Libraries were prepared by immunoSEQ multiplex PCR; TCRdb keeps only in-frame clonotypes and omits some of them. The repertoire has about 80,000 clones, 60% to 85% of them found once; the top ten carry 22%. Sequences were derived from peripheral blood, sampled from a patient treated with radiotherapy plus ipilimumab. The source of these receptors is a human donor with non-small cell lung cancer whose response to radiotherapy plus ipilimumab could not be evaluated. Some clones in this sample may be carry-over from other donors' samples.

The J gene is TRBJ1-2, the V gene TRBV5-1; unclear D gene. Trimming pared 0 bases from V and 3 bases from J, leaving 6 bases between. The CDR3 runs to 13 residues. The germline V gene has CDR1 SGHRS and CDR2 YFSETQ. The CDR3 region is CASSLGSHYGYTF. Here the CDR3 DNA reads TGCGCCAGCAGCTTGGGCAGTCACTATGGCTACACCTTC.

V usage is TRBV27 and J usage is TRBJ1-5, with D unresolved. Germline V gene sequence: CDR1 MNHEY, CDR2 SMNVEV (reference sequence). The length of the CDR3 is 17 residues. Trimming left V 1 base short and J 0 bases short, with 13 bases between. CDR3 amino acids: CASSLFGRQLSNQPQHF. The CDR3 nucleotides read TGTGCCAGCAGTTTATTTGGCAGACAACTTAGCAATCAGCCCCAGCATTTT.

This chain connects TRBV28 to TRBJ1-1, with 7 bases identical to TRBD1. Germline trimming cut 7 bases from V and 0 bases from J; bases unmatched to any gene: 14. CDR1 is MDHEN, CDR2 SYDVKM, per germline. This CDR3 has 17 residues. The CDR3 loop reads CASISGRNRGMNTEAFF. In DNA, the CDR3 is TGTGCCAGCATCTCGGGGCGAAACAGGGGAATGAACACTGAAGCTTTCTTT. Full variable domain (remainder filled in from reference TRBV28 and TRBJ1-1): DVKVTQSSRYLVKRTGEKVFLECVQDMDHENMFWYRQDPGLGLRLIYFSYDVKMKEKGDIPEGYSVSREKKERFSLILESASTNQTSMYLCASISGRNRGMNTEAFFGQGTRLTVV.

This clone appeared a single time. The rearrangement uses TRBV7-2 and TRBJ2-1; possibly TRBD2 for D (5 bases). Trimming stripped 2 bases from V and 7 bases from J, with 12 bases between. From germline, CDR1 is SGHTA and CDR2 FQGNSA. The CDR3 contains 14 residues. This chain's CDR3 is CASSLRERSNEQFF. As DNA, the CDR3 is TGTGCCAGCAGCTTAAGGGAGCGTTCTAATGAGCAGTTCTTC.

The chain uses TRBV5-4 and TRBJ1-3, with 7 bases lining up with TRBD1. The CDR3 is 17 amino acids. Per germline, CDR1 SGHNT and CDR2 YYREEE (reference sequence). V dropped 4 bases and J dropped 2; count of bases not matched to a gene: 12. The CDR3 DNA reads as TGTGCCAGCAGCGCAGGGGGTTCCGGGTACACTGGAAACACCATATATTTT. This gives the protein CASSAGGSGYTGNTIYF.